This TCR beta chain was found in a study of cytomegalovirus exposure and HLA in healthy donors. In the case of this clone: Its antigen is still unknown.

The donors gave bone marrow, and they were healthy. General study points: Most CMV-associated TCR beta chains appeared HLA-restricted in a later analysis. Later analysis suggested links between common viral pathogens and several top significant clusters. What TCR beta sequences reportedly achieved was accurate prediction of HLA-A and HLA-B alleles in most subjects.

Germline V gene data show CDR1 as SGHAT and CDR2 as FQNNGV. The V gene lost 5 bases and the J gene lost 3 bases, with 13 bases spanning the gap. This CDR3 region has 14 residues. Primers: 60 Vbeta forward and 13 Jbeta reverse. Method: immunoSEQ multiplex PCR; TCRdb's copy keeps in-frame clones and lacks some. The sample shows about 170,000 clones, 65% to 85% of them seen only once. Sample: PBMCs. The genes are TRBV11-2 and TRBJ1-1; D might be TRBD1 (6 bases). This sequence originates from a woman aged 50 to 65 in good health and CMV-seropositive. In DNA form, the CDR3 reads TGTGCCAGCAGCCCACAGGGTAGGGACACTGAAGCTTTCTTT. Encoded protein: CASSPQGRDTEAFF.